The source of this T cell receptor beta chain is a study of early T cells in non-severe SARS-CoV-2 infection. TCRdb independently ran MiXCR on the 5' RACE reads; one entry per CDR3 protein. This table has 35,000 to 50,000 distinct CDR3 sequences, 4.5% to 7% appearing once. This clonotype was observed many times. The CDR3 length is 16 residues. V was clipped by 6 bases and J by 2 bases; unmatched bases: 10. The germline CDR1 and CDR2 sequences are KGHSH and LQKENI. The TCR sequence derives from an adult who was a healthcare worker with PCR-confirmed SARS-CoV-2 infection or an uninfected control (not recorded which). The sample consisted of whole blood, taken at baseline. The rearrangement links TRBV18 to TRBJ2-1, with 7 bases identical to TRBD2. The CDR3 coding sequence is TGTGCCAGCTCTCCCATCGCGGGAGCGCCCTACAATGAGCAGTTCTTC. It translates to CASSPIAGAPYNEQFF. The variable domain in full, completed from reference TRBV18 and TRBJ2-1, reads NAGVMQNPRHLVRRRGQEARLRCSPMKGHSHVYWYRQLPEEGLKFMVYLQKENIIDESGMPKERFSAEFPKEGPSILRIQQVVRGDSAAYFCASSPIAGAPYNEQFFGPGTRLTVL.